What follows are 2 T cell receptor beta chains derived from one specimen sequenced in a study of CD8+CD57+ T cells in acquired aplastic anemia. Patients who underwent sequencing had shown CD8+CD57+ cell expansion by flow cytometry. TCR beta VDJ and CDR3 profiles were obtained from a genomic DNA template. A single record per CDR3 protein comes from TCRdb applying MiXCR to the reads. The top ten hold more than 30% of the sample, which has about 160,000 distinct CDR3 sequences, 40% to 60% seen once. The sequenced sample was sorted CD4+, CD8+, or CD8+CD57+ T cells (not recorded which) from PBMCs. These receptors came from a human donor with aplastic anemia.

This clonotype was observed a handful of times. The rearrangement joins TRBV4-1 to TRBJ1-2; no clear D gene. Trimming stripped 1 base from V and 5 bases from J, with 5 bases between. CDR1 is MGHRA and CDR2 is YSYEKL in the germline V gene. The CDR3 spans 12 residues. The CDR3 DNA is TGCGCCAGCAGCCAAGGTGTGTATGGCTACACCTTC. This sequence encodes CASSQGVYGYTF.

The chain uses TRBV24-1 and TRBJ2-2, with a weak D call TRBD2 (6 bases). V shed 0 bases and J shed 2 bases, with 18 bases lying between them. The CDR3 length is 19 residues. Looked up from germline, CDR1 is KGHDR and CDR2 is SFDVKD. The CDR3 sequence: CATSDLYPGDGGNTGELFF. CDR3 nucleotides: TGTGCCACCAGTGATTTGTATCCGGGGGACGGAGGAAACACCGGGGAGCTGTTTTTT.